A selection of T cell receptor beta chains follows, all from one sample in a study of post-analysis software for immune sequencing data. TCRdb passed the PCR reads through MiXCR, listing each CDR3 protein once. The repertoire has 750,000 to 950,000 distinct CDR3 sequences, approximately 53% of them found once; the top ten carry 4.6%. What was sequenced was blood. These receptors came from a girl aged 5-17 years with multiple sclerosis. Each CDR3 is given with its conserved first and last residue. D genes are given only for firm matches. Clone size is not always given. Where it is, it says once, few, many or a class for expanded clones.

D | J | V | size | CDR3 | DNA
. | TRBJ2-4 | TRBV20-1 | few | CSAPGALKNIQYF | TGCAGTGCTCCGGGAGCTCTCAAAAACATTCAGTACTTC
. | TRBJ2-6 | TRBV25-1 | . | CASSEISSGANVLTF | TGTGCCAGCAGTGAAATTAGCTCTGGGGCCAACGTCCTGACTTTC
TRBD1 | TRBJ1-2 | TRBV3-1 | many | CASSPGQGYGYTF | TGTGCCAGCAGCCCGGGACAGGGCTATGGCTACACCTTC
. | TRBJ2-3 | TRBV2 | few | CASNSWGDTQYF | TGTGCCAGTAACAGTTGGGGCGATACGCAGTATTTT
TRBD1 | TRBJ2-7 | TRBV30 | once | CAWSVGTGAYEQYF | TGTGCCTGGAGTGTCGGGACAGGGGCCTACGAGCAGTACTTC
. | TRBJ2-7 | TRBV7-2 | . | CASSTTGSYEQYF | TGTGCCAGCAGCACGACAGGCTCCTACGAGCAGTACTTC
TRBD1 | TRBJ2-1 | TRBV7-6 | . | CASSLGDRAFNEQFF | TGTGCCAGCAGCTTAGGGGACAGGGCCTTCAATGAGCAGTTCTTC
. | TRBJ1-1 | TRBV19 | . | CASSIPGFENTEAFF | TGTGCCAGTAGTATCCCAGGCTTCGAGAACACTGAAGCTTTCTTT
. | TRBJ1-2 | TRBV20-1 | . | CSAREPQGEHAREANYGYTF | TGCAGTGCTAGAGAACCCCAGGGAGAACACGCCCGAGAAGCTAACTATGGCTACACCTTC
. | TRBJ2-1 | TRBV27 | . | CASSLFRGGKQFF | TGTGCCAGCAGTTTATTCCGGGGCGGTAAGCAGTTCTTC
TRBD2 | TRBJ2-7 | TRBV5-1 | few | CASSPSSGGIYEQYF | TGCGCCAGCAGCCCGTCTAGCGGGGGAATCTACGAGCAGTACTTC
TRBD1 | TRBJ1-2 | TRBV27 | . | CASSQTPGQGAYYGYTF | TGTGCCAGCAGTCAAACACCGGGACAGGGGGCATACTATGGCTACACCTTC
TRBD1 | TRBJ1-2 | TRBV15 | . | CATSRTGGYGYTF | TGTGCCACCAGCAGGACAGGGGGCTATGGCTACACCTTC
TRBD2 | TRBJ2-2 | TRBV20-1 | few | CSARDSGLAAGELFF | TGCAGTGCTAGAGATTCGGGACTAGCCGCCGGGGAGCTGTTTTTT
. | TRBJ2-1 | TRBV20-1 | . | CSASSTGLFNEQFF | TGCAGTGCTAGTAGTACAGGGCTCTTCAATGAGCAGTTCTTC
TRBD2 | TRBJ2-5 | TRBV29-1 | . | CSALRLASGRRGETQYF | TGCAGCGCCCTGAGGCTGGCGAGCGGGAGAAGAGGAGAGACCCAGTACTTC
. | TRBJ2-7 | TRBV29-1 | . | CSVVGHSYEQYF | TGCAGCGTTGTGGGACACTCATACGAGCAGTACTTC
. | TRBJ2-7 | TRBV3-1 | few | CASSYRAGEQYF | TGTGCCAGCAGCTACAGGGCCGGCGAGCAGTACTTC
. | TRBJ2-7 | TRBV6-5 | . | CASSYSRGAPYEQYF | TGTGCCAGCAGTTACTCCCGTGGGGCGCCCTACGAGCAGTACTTC
. | TRBJ2-4 | TRBV20-1 | . | CSAREDSVNIQYF | TGCAGTGCTAGAGAGGATTCCGTGAACATTCAGTACTTC
. | TRBJ2-5 | TRBV29-1 | . | CSVKEGAQETQYF | TGCAGCGTTAAAGAGGGAGCCCAAGAGACCCAGTACTTC
TRBD1 | TRBJ1-4 | TRBV29-1 | . | CSASGGAGEKLFF | TGCAGCGCCTCAGGGGGCGCGGGTGAAAAACTGTTTTTT
. | TRBJ2-5 | TRBV20-1 | once | CSARWEQETQYF | TGCAGTGCTAGATGGGAGCAAGAGACCCAGTACTTC
. | TRBJ2-5 | TRBV15 | . | CATQPRGWKETQDF | TGTGCCACCCAACCTAGGGGGTGGAAAGAGACCCAGGACTTC
. | TRBJ2-3 | TRBV7-2 | . | CASSFPRRALADTQYF | TGTGCCAGCAGCTTCCCTCGTCGGGCCCTGGCAGATACGCAGTATTTT
TRBD2 | TRBJ2-3 | TRBV11-2 | . | CASSFGTSRSTDTQYF | TGTGCCAGCAGCTTCGGGACTAGCAGAAGCACAGATACGCAGTATTTT
. | TRBJ1-4 | TRBV5-6 | . | CASSRWQNEKLFF | TGTGCCAGCAGTCGTTGGCAAAATGAAAAACTGTTTTTT
. | TRBJ2-1 | TRBV20-1 | . | CSARGRNHNEQFF | TGCAGTGCTAGAGGCCGAAACCACAATGAGCAGTTCTTC
. | TRBJ1-2 | TRBV5-1 | . | CASSPGTGMHYGYTF | TGCGCCAGCAGCCCAGGTACAGGGATGCACTATGGCTACACCTTC
TRBD2 | TRBJ2-3 | TRBV20-1 | few | CSARARLAGSTDTQYF | TGCAGTGCTAGGGCGAGACTAGCGGGGAGCACAGATACGCAGTATTTT
TRBD1 | TRBJ1-6 | TRBV10-3 | . | CAINDRGVNSPHHF | TGTGCCATCAACGACAGGGGAGTAAATTCACCCCACCACTTT
. | TRBJ2-7 | TRBV5-1 | few | CASGPDYREQYF | TGCGCCAGCGGTCCAGACTATCGCGAGCAGTACTTC
. | TRBJ2-7 | TRBV29-1 | . | CSVGFRDTGGYEQYF | TGCAGCGTTGGATTCCGGGACACCGGGGGGTACGAGCAGTACTTC
TRBD1 | TRBJ2-5 | TRBV20-1 | . | CSARNTWDSQETQYF | TGCAGTGCTAGAAATACGTGGGACAGCCAAGAGACCCAGTACTTC
TRBD1 | TRBJ2-1 | TRBV7-9 | . | CASSSPRTGTEEQFF | TGTGCCAGCAGCTCGCCCCGGACAGGGACTGAGGAGCAGTTCTTC
. | TRBJ2-1 | TRBV4-2 | few | CASSQDRAGTYNEQFF | TGTGCCAGCAGCCAAGATCGGGCGGGCACCTACAATGAGCAGTTCTTC
TRBD2 | TRBJ2-1 | TRBV10-3 | many | CAISESIGRGNSYNEQFF | TGTGCCATCAGTGAGTCGATAGGGCGGGGGAACTCCTACAATGAGCAGTTCTTC
TRBD2 | TRBJ2-1 | TRBV5-1 | . | CASRPAGESSYNEQFF | TGCGCCAGCAGGCCAGCGGGGGAGAGCTCCTACAATGAGCAGTTCTTC
TRBD1 | TRBJ2-1 | TRBV12-3/TRBV12-4 | . | CASSFRTGDEQFF | TGTGCCAGCAGTTTTCGGACAGGGGATGAGCAGTTCTTC
TRBD2 | TRBJ2-3 | TRBV5-1 | . | CASSLRPAGDHSTDTQYF | TGCGCCAGCAGCTTGAGGCCCGCGGGGGACCACAGCACAGATACGCAGTATTTT
TRBD2 | TRBJ2-7 | TRBV2 | . | CASSGSLAGGTKLYEQYF | TGTGCCAGCAGTGGTAGCCTAGCGGGAGGAACCAAATTATACGAGCAGTACTTC
TRBD2 | TRBJ2-3 | TRBV6-4 | few | CASSANPAGGHADTQYF | TGTGCCAGCAGCGCCAATCCAGCGGGGGGGCATGCAGATACGCAGTATTTT
. | TRBJ2-5 | TRBV4-2 | . | CAGSQSTGQETQYF | TGTGCCGGCAGCCAGTCGACGGGACAAGAGACCCAGTACTTC
. | TRBJ1-1 | TRBV6-1 | . | CASSELIGTAFF | TGTGCCAGCAGTGAGTTAATAGGGACGGCTTTCTTT